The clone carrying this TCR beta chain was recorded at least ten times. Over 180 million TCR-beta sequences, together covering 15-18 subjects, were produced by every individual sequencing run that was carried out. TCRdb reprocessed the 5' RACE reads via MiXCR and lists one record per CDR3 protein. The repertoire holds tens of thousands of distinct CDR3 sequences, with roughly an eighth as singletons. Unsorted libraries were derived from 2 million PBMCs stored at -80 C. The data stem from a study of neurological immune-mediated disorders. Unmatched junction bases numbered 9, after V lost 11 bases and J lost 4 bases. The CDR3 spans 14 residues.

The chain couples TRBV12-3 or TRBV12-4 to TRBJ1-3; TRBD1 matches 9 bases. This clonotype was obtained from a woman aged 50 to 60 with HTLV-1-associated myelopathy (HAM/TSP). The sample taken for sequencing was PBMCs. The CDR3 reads CAGRTDRGGNTIYF. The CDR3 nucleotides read TGTGCCGGCCGCACGGACAGGGGAGGAAACACCATATATTTT.